Each of the 25 T cell receptor beta chains below was sequenced from the same sample in a study of cytomegalovirus exposure and HLA in healthy donors. Repertoires were generated with immunoSEQ multiplex PCR, while TCRdb's copy carries only in-frame clones and drops some. The repertoire holds 55,000 to 80,000 clones, with roughly 94% as singletons. The source material was PBMCs. Source of these receptors: a woman younger than 35 in good health and CMV-seropositive.

The gene calls are TRBV6-5 and TRBJ2-3; D is unresolved. The CDR3 runs to 13 residues. The V gene's germline CDR1 is MNHEY and CDR2 SVGAGI. Deletions cut 10 bases from V and 1 base from J, with 12 bases between. In DNA, the CDR3 is TGTGCCACCCGGAGAGCCCGCACAGATACGCAGTATTTT. Amino acid sequence: CATRRARTDTQYF.

V gene TRBV19 combines with J gene TRBJ1-1, with a tentative D call TRBD1 (6 bases). CDR3 size: 12 residues. The V gene lost 5 bases and the J gene lost 7 bases, with 11 bases spanning the gap. Germline CDR1 is LNHDA and CDR2 is SQIVND (reference sequence). CDR3 bases: TGTGCCAGTAGTGTCGACAGGTTTGAAGCTTTCTTT. This encodes CASSVDRFEAFF.

This clone was detected a few times. This rearrangement joins TRBV7-7 to TRBJ2-7; TRBD1 might be the D (6 bases). V gave up 2 bases and J gave up 7 bases, with 15 bases separating them. In germline, CDR1 is SSHAT, CDR2 FNYEAQ (reference sequence). The CDR3 covers 14 residues. The CDR3 DNA sequence: TGTGCCAGCAGCTTAAGCCCAGGGGCCGAAGAGCAGTACTTC. Its protein is CASSLSPGAEEQYF.

The V gene is TRBV5-1, the J gene TRBJ2-2, with D uncertain. Between the trimmed V and J ends, which lost 2 bases and 6 bases, there was a span of 8 bases. Germline V gene lookup returns CDR1 SGHRS and CDR2 YFSETQ. The CDR3 sequence is 13 residues long. Here the CDR3 reads CASSFLESGELFF. The DNA for the CDR3 is TGCGCCAGCAGCTTCCTAGAGTCCGGGGAGCTGTTTTTT.

The chain joins TRBV11-1 to TRBJ2-7; 12 nucleotides line up with TRBD2. In germline, CDR1 is SGHAT, CDR2 FQDESV (reference sequence). V was pared by 4 bases and J by 6 bases, with 4 bases of the junction left unmatched. This CDR3 comprises 14 residues. Written as DNA, the CDR3 is TGTGCCAGCAGCTCTAGCGGGGGGGTCTCCGAGCAGTACTTC. Amino acid sequence: CASSSSGGVSEQYF.

The rearrangement uses TRBV9 and TRBJ2-2, with D perhaps TRBD2 (6 bases). CDR1 and CDR2 from the germline V gene are SGDLS and YYNGEE. This CDR3 has 13 residues. Trimming took off 5 bases at V and 2 bases at J, with 7 bases between the two ends. CDR3 coding DNA: TGTGCCAGCAGTGCGGGAAACACCGGGGAGCTGTTTTTT. It is translated as CASSAGNTGELFF.

V gene TRBV19 combines with J gene TRBJ2-1; possible D gene TRBD2, 8 bases. Trimming took 3 bases from V and 4 from J, leaving 13 bases between them. Germline CDR1 and CDR2: LNHDA and SQIVND (reference sequence). CDR3 length: 15 residues. The CDR3 DNA reads TGTGCCAGTAGTATCGGGAGGGGGCGATACAATGAGCAGTTCTTC. This sequence encodes CASSIGRGRYNEQFF. The full variable domain, with the rest looked up from reference TRBV19 and TRBJ2-1, is DGGITQSPKYLFRKEGQNVTLSCEQNLNHDAMYWYRQDPGQGLRLIYYSQIVNDFQKGDIAEGYSVSREKKESFPLTVTSAQKNPTAFYLCASSIGRGRYNEQFFGPGTRLTVL.

This chain links TRBV6-1 with TRBJ1-4; D unresolved. V was shortened by 4 bases and J by 8 bases, with 11 bases between the two germline ends. CDR3 size: 13 residues. The V gene's germline CDR1 is MNHNS and CDR2 SASEGT. The CDR3 DNA is TGTGCCAGCAGTGGAGTCCTCTCGGAAAAACTGTTTTTT. Translation gives CASSGVLSEKLFF.

The chain carries TRBV5-1 and TRBJ2-3; 7 nucleotides match TRBD1. The length of the CDR3 is 14 residues. Unmatched junction bases numbered 4, after V lost 4 bases and J lost 2 bases. Germline V gene lookup returns CDR1 SGHRS and CDR2 YFSETQ. The DNA for the CDR3 is TGCGCCAGCAGCGAAGGGGGCCCCACAGATACGCAGTATTTT. Its translation is CASSEGGPTDTQYF.

This clone was recorded a few times. The rearrangement joins TRBV5-6 to TRBJ1-1; D may be TRBD1 (5 bases). Trimming shortened V by 0 bases and J by 4 bases, and 16 bases separated the two germline ends. CDR3 length: 16 amino acids. CDR1 and CDR2 from the germline V gene are SGHDT and YYEEEE. CDR3 sequence: CASSLVSGSRGTEAFF. The CDR3 region has the DNA TGTGCCAGCAGCTTGGTGTCAGGTTCTAGGGGCACTGAAGCTTTCTTT.

This chain uses TRBV7-2 with TRBJ2-7; D gene uncertain. Germline loops: CDR1 SGHTA, CDR2 FQGNSA. The V and J ends lost 2 bases and 6 bases respectively, with 17 bases between them. The CDR3 consists of 15 residues. CDR3 amino acids: CASSLLSGQWAEQYF. DNA of the CDR3: TGTGCCAGCAGCTTATTGAGTGGGCAATGGGCCGAGCAGTACTTC.

This clone was counted a single time. In nucleotides, the CDR3 is TGTGCCAGCAGCTTTATCGGGGGGGCCAGTGAGCAGTTCTTC. This gives the protein CASSFIGGASEQFF. The chain uses TRBV7-3 and TRBJ2-1, with 8 positions matching TRBD2. The CDR3 covers 14 residues. Germline lookup yields CDR1 SGHTA and CDR2 FQGTGA. Losses at the gene ends were 3 bases for V and 9 bases for J; bases not matched to a gene: 7. Full variable domain (missing parts from reference TRBV7-3 and TRBJ2-1): GAGVSQTPSNKVTEKGKYVELRCDPISGHTALYWYRQSLGQGPEFLIYFQGTGAADDSGLPNDRFFAVRPEGSVSTLKIQRTERGDSAVYLCASSFIGGASEQFFGPGTRLTVL.

The V and J genes are TRBV27 and TRBJ1-1; no clear D. Germline-derived CDR1 and CDR2 are MNHEY and SMNVEV (reference sequence). Trimming cost V 3 bases and J 2 bases, with 10 bases left between them. The length of the CDR3 is 14 residues. CDR3 residues: CASSFVGGNTEAFF. The DNA for the CDR3 is TGTGCCAGCAGTTTTGTGGGAGGCAACACTGAAGCTTTCTTT.

V and J are TRBV27 and TRBJ2-3; the D gene is possibly TRBD1 (5 bases). CDR1 and CDR2 (germline): MNHEY, SMNVEV (reference sequence). The CDR3 is 16 residues long. V was shortened by 4 bases and J by 3 bases, with 17 bases between the two germline ends. The CDR3: CASSSRTPRGTDTQYF. CDR3 DNA: TGTGCCAGCAGTTCGAGGACCCCAAGGGGTACAGATACGCAGTATTTT.

This chain joins TRBV28 and TRBJ2-7; TRBD1 matches at 7 bases. Trimming at V came to 2 bases and at J to 1 base, leaving 23 bases not matched to a gene. CDR1 and CDR2 from the germline V gene are MDHEN and SYDVKM. This CDR3 has 21 residues. CDR3 protein: CASSLVLGQARSFDKSYEQYF. The DNA of the CDR3 is TGTGCCAGCAGTTTAGTCCTCGGACAGGCCAGGTCCTTCGATAAATCCTACGAGCAGTACTTC.

The chain couples TRBV9 to TRBJ2-1; perhaps TRBD1 as D (5 bases). Germline values: CDR1 SGDLS, CDR2 YYNGEE. V gave up 0 bases and J gave up 1 base, with 14 bases separating them. The CDR3 has 17 amino acids. The CDR3 nucleotides read TGTGCCAGCAGCGTAGTATCCCGAGGACATTCCTACAATGAGCAGTTCTTC. Its protein is CASSVVSRGHSYNEQFF.

The gene calls are TRBV20-1 and TRBJ1-2; D might be TRBD1 (5 bases). The length of the CDR3 is 10 residues. V shed 2 bases and J shed 14 bases, with 12 bases lying between them. The germline gives CDR1 DFQATT, CDR2 SNEGSKA (reference sequence). The chain's CDR3 is CSARMRQTTF. CDR3 coding DNA: TGCAGTGCTAGAATGCGACAGACGACCTTC.

The chain has TRBV9 and TRBJ2-2; 9 nucleotides line up with TRBD2. J lost 4 bases, V lost 4 bases, and 5 bases had no gene match. The CDR3 has 15 amino acids. Looked up from germline, CDR1 is SGDLS and CDR2 is YYNGEE. The DNA for the CDR3 is TGTGCCAGCAGCTTAGCGGGAGCGAGCACCGGGGAGCTGTTTTTT. Translated, it gives CASSLAGASTGELFF.

In its sample, this clone was seen once. The chain is built from TRBV6-1 and TRBJ2-5; 10 nucleotides line up with TRBD1. The CDR3 length is 15 residues. Germline assignment: CDR1 MNHNS and CDR2 SASEGT. V trimming: 5 bases; J trimming: 5 bases; junction bases outside the gene matches: 8. CDR3 sequence: CASSNPPGQGETQYF. The CDR3 coding sequence is TGTGCCAGCAGTAACCCTCCGGGACAGGGGGAGACCCAGTACTTC.

The chain uses TRBV2 and TRBJ1-2, with a weak D call TRBD1 (5 bases). This CDR3 is 13 amino acids long. The V gene lost 4 bases and the J gene lost 8 bases, with 14 bases spanning the gap. Germline V gives CDR1 SNHLY, CDR2 FYNNEI. The CDR3 sequence: CASSVRGIHGYTF. CDR3 sequence (DNA): TGTGCCAGCAGTGTTCGGGGGATTCACGGCTACACCTTC. The complete variable domain, with remaining parts taken from reference TRBV2 and TRBJ1-2, reads EPEVTQTPSHQVTQMGQEVILRCVPISNHLYFYWYRQILGQKVEFLVSFYNNEISEKSEIFDDQFSVERPDGSNFTLKIRSTKLEDSAMYFCASSVRGIHGYTFGSGTRLTVV.

The chain carries TRBV27 and TRBJ2-7; 9 positions match TRBD1. Trimming at V came to 5 bases and at J to 2 bases, leaving 7 bases not matched to a gene. The germline CDR1 and CDR2 sequences are MNHEY and SMNVEV (reference sequence). The CDR3 extends over 15 amino acids. This CDR3 is CASSPRGTGPYEQYF. In DNA form, the CDR3 reads TGTGCCAGCAGTCCCAGGGGGACAGGGCCCTACGAGCAGTACTTC.

The chain is built from TRBV28 and TRBJ1-2; 11 bases align to TRBD1. V lost 3 bases to trimming and J lost 4 bases; unmatched junction nucleotides: 4. Per germline, CDR1 MDHEN and CDR2 SYDVKM. The CDR3 is 15 residues long. The CDR3 nucleotides are TGTGCCAGCAGTTTGTCCGGGACAGGGGGCTATGGCTACACCTTC. Encoded protein: CASSLSGTGGYGYTF.

Worth noting for this clone: One end of the junction does not line up with germline, which may come from a read error. The chain links TRBV7-2 to TRBJ2-3, with D perhaps matching TRBD1 (5 bases). The CDR3 has 13 residues. Germline V gene sequence: CDR1 SGHTA, CDR2 FQGNSA. The CDR3 DNA reads TGTGCCAGCAGCTTAGACGTGTTGGCAGGGTTGGATTTT. The encoded protein is CASSLDVLAGLDF.

The chain employs TRBV6-1 and TRBJ1-2; D not resolved. Trimming took off 1 base at V and 1 base at J, with 16 bases between the two ends. The length of the CDR3 is 17 residues. Germline V gives CDR1 MNHNS, CDR2 SASEGT. CDR3 nucleotide sequence: TGTGCCAGCAGTGAAGTTGTGAATATACGAGGTAACTATGGCTACACCTTC. Protein product: CASSEVVNIRGNYGYTF.

V usage is TRBV5-6 and J usage is TRBJ1-1, with a weak D call TRBD1 (6 bases). The germline V gene has CDR1 SGHDT and CDR2 YYEEEE. V was shortened by 0 bases and J by 1 base, with 10 bases between the two germline ends. This CDR3 spans 15 amino acids. The CDR3 coding sequence is TGTGCCAGCAGCTTGGTAGGCAGGGGGAACACTGAAGCTTTCTTT. As protein: CASSLVGRGNTEAFF.